The rows below give T cell receptor beta chains drawn from one sample of a study of blood T cell repertoires in COVID-19. Only in-frame clones appear in the TCRdb table, and some are missing; sequencing was by immunoSEQ multiplex PCR. This table holds approximately 210,000 clones, about four fifths found once. Sample: PBMCs or T cells enriched from blood (not recorded which). Receptors were obtained from a woman aged 60-75 years who had recovered from COVID-19. Each CDR3 is given with its conserved first and last residue. A D gene is named only where the DNA matches it firmly. Clone sizes are given selectively: once, few, many, or a class where the clone is expanded.

CDR3: CASSPGGQTGGNTIYF
DNA: TGTGCCAGCTCACCCGGTGGACAGACGGGGGGAAACACCATATATTTT
J: TRBJ1-3
D: .
size: .
V: TRBV18
length: 16

CDR3: CASSWGPQGLSAFF
DNA: TGTGCCAGCAGTTGGGGCCCACAGGGGTTGTCGGCTTTCTTT
J: TRBJ1-1
D: TRBD1
size: .
V: TRBV6-5
length: 14

CDR3: CASSMSSSGVNTGELFF
DNA: TGTGCCAGTAGTATGTCCTCTAGCGGGGTGAACACCGGGGAGCTGTTTTTT
J: TRBJ2-2
D: TRBD2
size: .
V: TRBV19
length: 17

CDR3: CASRASGVPGEQFF
DNA: TGTGCCAGTAGGGCCAGCGGGGTCCCAGGTGAGCAGTTCTTC
J: TRBJ2-1
D: TRBD2
size: .
V: TRBV19
length: 14

CDR3: CASSQEWAADTQYF
DNA: TGCGCCAGCAGCCAAGAGTGGGCAGCAGATACGCAGTATTTT
J: TRBJ2-3
D: .
size: .
V: TRBV4-3
length: 14

CDR3: CAISELGGGQVRNSPLHF
DNA: TGTGCCATCAGTGAGTTAGGGGGAGGGCAGGTGCGCAATTCACCCCTCCACTTT
J: TRBJ1-6
D: .
size: .
V: TRBV10-3
length: 18

CDR3: CASSMGGSEAFF
DNA: TGTGCCAGCAGCATGGGGGGATCTGAAGCTTTCTTT
J: TRBJ1-1
D: .
size: .
V: TRBV11-3
length: 12

CDR3: CASSPLRLAGGMNEQFF
DNA: TGTGCCAGCAGCCCATTACGACTAGCGGGAGGAATGAATGAGCAGTTCTTC
J: TRBJ2-1
D: TRBD2
size: .
V: TRBV7-9
length: 17

CDR3: CASSPGQTTGELFF
DNA: TGTGCCAGCAGTCCGGGACAGACCACCGGGGAGCTGTTTTTT
J: TRBJ2-2
D: TRBD1
size: .
V: TRBV11-2
length: 14

CDR3: CASNSLRVTGELFF
DNA: TGTGCCAGCAACAGCCTTAGAGTTACCGGGGAGCTGTTTTTT
J: TRBJ2-2
D: .
size: .
V: TRBV6-5
length: 14

CDR3: CASSLLAGEGEQFF
DNA: TGCGCCAGCAGCTTACTAGCGGGGGAAGGGGAGCAGTTCTTC
J: TRBJ2-1
D: TRBD2
size: .
V: TRBV5-1
length: 14

CDR3: CASSLVSGFETQYF
DNA: TGTGCCAGCAGCTTAGTATCGGGGTTTGAGACCCAGTACTTC
J: TRBJ2-5
D: .
size: .
V: TRBV11-2
length: 14

CDR3: CASSSGVGNTIYF
DNA: TGTGCCAGCTCATCCGGGGTCGGAAACACCATATATTTT
J: TRBJ1-3
D: .
size: .
V: TRBV18
length: 13

CDR3: CASGRGINQPQHF
DNA: TGTGCCAGTGGAAGGGGAATCAATCAGCCCCAGCATTTT
J: TRBJ1-5
D: .
size: .
V: TRBV12-3/TRBV12-4
length: 13

CDR3: CASSLGAGPGRAYTETQYF
DNA: TGTGCCAGCAGCCTAGGGGCAGGCCCCGGGAGGGCCTACACAGAGACCCAGTACTTC
J: TRBJ2-5
D: TRBD2
size: few
V: TRBV14
length: 19

CDR3: CASSDQGTSGDTQYF
DNA: TGTGCCAGCAGCGACCAAGGGACTAGCGGTGATACGCAGTATTTT
J: TRBJ2-3
D: TRBD2
size: few
V: TRBV11-2
length: 15

CDR3: CATSTEGRNTEAFF
DNA: TGTGCCACCAGCACCGAGGGCAGGAACACTGAAGCTTTCTTT
J: TRBJ1-1
D: .
size: .
V: TRBV15
length: 14

CDR3: CASSPGGGDTEAFF
DNA: TGTGCCAGCAGCCCGGGGGGAGGTGACACTGAAGCTTTCTTT
J: TRBJ1-1
D: .
size: .
V: TRBV21-1
length: 14

CDR3: CASSNRGNTEAFF
DNA: TGTGCCAGCAGCAACCGGGGTAACACTGAAGCTTTCTTT
J: TRBJ1-1
D: .
size: few
V: TRBV5-4
length: 13

CDR3: CSVGGTSGRTSTGELFF
DNA: TGCAGCGTTGGTGGTACTAGCGGGAGGACTTCCACCGGGGAGCTGTTTTTT
J: TRBJ2-2
D: TRBD2
size: once
V: TRBV29-1
length: 17

CDR3: CASSPGQGGTYTEAFF
DNA: TGTGCCAGCTCACCAGGACAGGGTGGGACGTACACTGAAGCTTTCTTT
J: TRBJ1-1
D: TRBD1
size: .
V: TRBV18
length: 16

CDR3: CASSRQQGPATNEKLFF
DNA: TGTGCCAGCTCACGTCAACAGGGGCCAGCAACTAATGAAAAACTGTTTTTT
J: TRBJ1-4
D: TRBD1
size: .
V: TRBV18
length: 17

CDR3: CASSEGLSQETQYF
DNA: TGTGCCAGCAGTGAGGGACTCAGCCAAGAGACCCAGTACTTC
J: TRBJ2-5
D: .
size: .
V: TRBV25-1
length: 14

CDR3: CASSLGQGSALLSYEQYF
DNA: TGCGCCAGCAGCCTAGGACAGGGTTCCGCCCTCCTCTCCTACGAGCAGTACTTC
J: TRBJ2-7
D: TRBD1
size: .
V: TRBV5-1
length: 18

CDR3: CASNKLQGHAEAFF
DNA: TGTGCCAGCAACAAGCTACAGGGTCACGCTGAAGCTTTCTTT
J: TRBJ1-1
D: .
size: few
V: TRBV6-5
length: 14

CDR3: CASSSTDEQYF
DNA: TGTGCCAGCAGCTCCACGGACGAGCAGTACTTC
J: TRBJ2-7
D: .
size: many
V: TRBV7-9
length: 11

CDR3: CASSYPQGRGNSPLHF
DNA: TGTGCCAGCAGCTACCCACAGGGTAGGGGTAATTCACCCCTCCACTTT
J: TRBJ1-6
D: .
size: few
V: TRBV11-2
length: 16

CDR3: CASSSGGVISEAFF
DNA: TGTGCCAGCAGTTCAGGGGGCGTTATCTCTGAAGCTTTCTTT
J: TRBJ1-1
D: TRBD1
size: .
V: TRBV25-1
length: 14

CDR3: CASSPSDRGRGNTEAFF
DNA: TGTGCCAGCAGCCCATCAGACAGGGGGCGGGGGAACACTGAAGCTTTCTTT
J: TRBJ1-1
D: TRBD1
size: .
V: TRBV7-8
length: 17

CDR3: CASKWDRGSYEQYF
DNA: TGTGCCAGTAAGTGGGACAGGGGGTCTTACGAGCAGTACTTC
J: TRBJ2-7
D: TRBD1
size: .
V: TRBV19
length: 14

CDR3: CASSGRNRDSNQPQHF
DNA: TGTGCCAGCAGCGGACGAAACAGGGATAGCAATCAGCCCCAGCATTTT
J: TRBJ1-5
D: .
size: .
V: TRBV7-7
length: 16

CDR3: CASSHITENSYEQYF
DNA: TGTGCCAGCAGCCACATTACAGAGAACTCCTACGAGCAGTACTTC
J: TRBJ2-7
D: .
size: once
V: TRBV7-9
length: 15